There are a few counts of the clone carrying this T cell receptor (beta chain). This record comes from a study of blood T cells in healthy people across ages. Then a second PCR, running roughly 7 to 11 cycles, was carried out with a sample-barcoded 5' primer and a J-beta primer mix. Via MiXCR, TCRdb re-called the 5' RACE reads, giving one row per CDR3 protein. The sample shows some 880,000 distinct CDR3 sequences, under 40% of them seen only once. Trimming cost V 5 bases and J 0 bases; bases outside gene matches: 5. Germline V gene lookup returns CDR1 DFQATT and CDR2 SNEGSKA (reference sequence). The CDR3 runs 15 residues. Donors ranged from roughly 6 to 95 years old and were healthy Caucasians in Russia.

The TCR originated in a man aged 18 to 35 in good health. V usage is TRBV20-1 and J usage is TRBJ2-3; TRBD1 matches 10 bases. What was sequenced was blood. This CDR3 is CSAPGTGASTDTQYF. The CDR3 DNA reads TGCAGTGCTCCCGGGACAGGGGCTAGCACAGATACGCAGTATTTT.